This entry lists 30 T cell receptor beta chains sequenced from one sample in a study of blood T cell repertoires in COVID-19. Method: immunoSEQ multiplex PCR; TCRdb's copy keeps in-frame clones and lacks some. The sample includes roughly 200,000 clones, about 70% seen only once; the top ten take approximately 9%. The sequencing sample was made of peripheral blood. Every receptor here comes from a woman aged 45-65 years with active or convalescent COVID-19.

The chain combines TRBV5-1 with TRBJ1-1; D unclear. The germline V gene encodes CDR1 SGHRS and CDR2 YFSETQ. There are 13 residues in the CDR3. The V gene lost 1 base and the J gene lost 8 bases, with 12 bases spanning the gap. The CDR3 DNA sequence: TGCGCCAGCAGCTTGCTATCAAATTCAGAAGCTTTCTTT. It codes for CASSLLSNSEAFF.

The V call is TRBV7-8, the J call TRBJ2-5, with D perhaps matching TRBD2 (5 bases). Germline lookup yields CDR1 SGHVS and CDR2 FQNEAQ. This CDR3 region has 16 residues. V was clipped by 5 bases and J by 4 bases, with 20 bases between them. The CDR3 is CASSPKNARGRETQYF. The CDR3 DNA follows: TGTGCCAGCAGCCCCAAGAACGCTCGGGGAAGAGAGACCCAGTACTTC.

This clone has just one count. The V gene is TRBV6-2 or TRBV6-3, the J gene TRBJ1-3; no firm D call. CDR1 is MNHEY, CDR2 SVGEGT, per germline. Between the trimmed V and J ends, which lost 0 bases and 7 bases, there was a span of 10 bases. The CDR3 loop spans 14 amino acids. The chain's CDR3 is CASSYSSARNTIYF. DNA for the CDR3: TGTGCCAGCAGTTACTCGTCCGCTCGGAACACCATATATTTT.

This clone has only a few counts. The chain couples TRBV19 to TRBJ1-4; D gene uncertain. Trimming took off 7 bases at V and 10 bases at J, with 19 bases between the two ends. The CDR3 runs 14 residues. CDR1 and CDR2 (germline): LNHDA, SQIVND (reference sequence). The CDR3 sequence is CASTLDPHGGKLFF. The CDR3 DNA sequence: TGTGCCAGTACCCTGGACCCCCATGGAGGAAAACTGTTTTTT.

A single count supports this clone. CDR3 loop: CASSPPDRGATNYGYTF. For the CDR3, the DNA is TGTGCCAGCAGTCCCCCCGACAGGGGCGCTACCAACTATGGCTACACCTTC. The J gene is TRBJ1-2, the V gene TRBV28, with 8 bases that match TRBD1. The length of the CDR3 is 17 residues. Looked up from germline, CDR1 is MDHEN and CDR2 is SYDVKM. V dropped 5 bases and J dropped 2; count of bases not matched to a gene: 13.

This clone appeared a few times. The gene calls are TRBV7-6 and TRBJ1-1; the D gene is possibly TRBD1 (5 bases). CDR3 size: 13 residues. The V end was cut by 3 bases, the J end by 5 bases, with 10 bases between. CDR1 and CDR2 from the germline V gene are SGHVS and FNYEAQ. The CDR3 bases are TGTGCCAGCAGCTTCGGGGGAGTGACTGAAGCTTTCTTT. This gives the protein CASSFGGVTEAFF.

The chain has TRBV6-1 and TRBJ2-7; D is perhaps TRBD1 (6 bases). The germline V gene encodes CDR1 MNHNS and CDR2 SASEGT. The V end was cut by 1 base, the J end by 2 bases, with 12 bases between. The CDR3 spans 15 residues. The CDR3 DNA follows: TGTGCCAGCAGTGAAGGGGGAACAGGGACCTACGAGCAGTACTTC. Amino acid sequence: CASSEGGTGTYEQYF.

The chain couples TRBV12-5 to TRBJ2-1, with TRBD2 matching 9 bases. CDR1 is LGHNT, CDR2 FRNRAP, per germline. The CDR3 is 15 amino acids. Trimming removed 6 bases from V and 2 bases from J; junction bases left unmatched: 5. The CDR3 coding sequence is TGTGCTAGTGGACCAAGCGGGAGGACCTACAATGAGCAGTTCTTC. This codes for CASGPSGRTYNEQFF.

This clone has a handful of counts. This chain uses TRBV18 with TRBJ2-5, with unresolved D. This CDR3 is built from 13 residues. V lost 0 bases, J lost 3 bases, and 5 bases lay in between. Germline assignment: CDR1 KGHSH and CDR2 LQKENI. The CDR3 loop reads CASSPPTEETQYF. The CDR3 nucleotides read TGTGCCAGCTCACCACCGACTGAAGAGACCCAGTACTTC. Based on the CDR3 plus reference TRBV18 and TRBJ2-5, the full variable domain is NAGVMQNPRHLVRRRGQEARLRCSPMKGHSHVYWYRQLPEEGLKFMVYLQKENIIDESGMPKERFSAEFPKEGPSILRIQQVVRGDSAAYFCASSPPTEETQYFGPGTRLLVL.

This clone was seen a handful of times. The rearrangement links TRBV30 to TRBJ1-2, with unresolved D. V was cut by 0 bases and J by 3 bases, with 2 bases left in between. The CDR3 runs to 11 residues. From germline, CDR1 is GTSNPN and CDR2 SVGIG (reference sequence). In nucleotides, the CDR3 is TGTGCCTGGAGTGTCGACTATGGCTACACCTTC. Translated, it gives CAWSVDYGYTF.

The chain joins TRBV7-6 to TRBJ2-5; weak D call: TRBD2 (6 bases). Trimming pared 7 bases from V and 4 bases from J, leaving 13 bases between. Germline V lookup: CDR1 SGHVS, CDR2 FNYEAQ. The CDR3 is 13 amino acids. The CDR3 sequence is CASNIGGGETQYF. CDR3 DNA: TGTGCCAGCAACATCGGGGGAGGAGAGACCCAGTACTTC.

The J gene is TRBJ2-7, the V gene TRBV9; TRBD2 agrees at 9 bases. The junction had 9 bases not matched to a gene; V was cut back by 0 bases and J by 5 bases. CDR1 SGDLS and CDR2 YYNGEE come from the germline V gene. CDR3 length equals 16 residues. The CDR3 protein is CASSVGGAGGHDEQYF. For the CDR3, the DNA is TGTGCCAGCAGCGTAGGGGGAGCGGGAGGTCACGACGAGCAGTACTTC. The entire variable domain, with the rest obtained from reference TRBV9 and TRBJ2-7, is as follows: DSGVTQTPKHLITATGQRVTLRCSPRSGDLSVYWYQQSLDQGLQFLIQYYNGEERAKGNILERFSAQQFPDLHSELNLSSLELGDSALYFCASSVGGAGGHDEQYFGPGTRLTVT.

The chain uses TRBV12-5 and TRBJ2-1, with 10 bases lining up with TRBD2. The CDR3 has 15 amino acids. Per germline, CDR1 LGHNT and CDR2 FRNRAP. With V trimmed by 6 bases and J by 5 bases, 7 bases remained unmatched. CDR3 sequence reads: CASGLLAGDHNEQFF. For the CDR3, the DNA is TGTGCTAGTGGCCTTCTAGCGGGAGATCACAATGAGCAGTTCTTC.

The rearrangement uses TRBV19 and TRBJ1-4, with D possibly matching TRBD1 (5 bases). Between the trimmed V and J ends, which lost 3 bases and 7 bases, there was a span of 15 bases. This CDR3 contains 15 residues. CDR1 and CDR2 from the germline V gene are LNHDA and SQIVND (reference sequence). The CDR3 protein is CASSILREGSEKLFF. CDR3 in DNA: TGTGCCAGTAGTATCCTAAGGGAGGGGAGTGAAAAACTGTTTTTT.

The J gene is TRBJ2-1, the V gene TRBV4-3, with unresolved D. The CDR3 consists of 13 residues. Trimming took off 2 bases at V and 6 bases at J, with 8 bases between the two ends. Germline loops: CDR1 LGHNA, CDR2 YSLEER. CDR3 DNA sequence: TGCGCCAGCAGCCAACTTCTAGGCAATGAGCAGTTCTTC. Translation gives CASSQLLGNEQFF.

CDR3 sequence (DNA): TGTGCCTGGTCCGAGGGGACTCCCTACAATGAGCAGTTCTTC. Translation: CAWSEGTPYNEQFF. The chain combines TRBV30 with TRBJ2-1; a weak D match, TRBD2 (6 bases). The CDR3 is 14 amino acids. Germline V lookup: CDR1 GTSNPN, CDR2 SVGIG (reference sequence). With 5 bases removed from V and 2 bases from J, the gap between germline ends came to 13 bases.

The J gene is TRBJ1-5, the V gene TRBV4-3, with no clear D. The V and J ends lost 0 bases and 2 bases respectively, with 8 bases between them. Germline V CDR1 and CDR2: LGHNA, YSLEER. The CDR3 is made up of 15 amino acids. This CDR3 reads CASSQEAVGNQPQHF. CDR3 coding DNA: TGCGCCAGCAGCCAAGAGGCAGTTGGCAATCAGCCCCAGCATTTT.

This sequence joins TRBV7-2 and TRBJ2-7; D ambiguous. This CDR3 contains 13 residues. Germline CDR1 and CDR2: SGHTA and FQGNSA. Trimming cost V 5 bases and J 3 bases, with 11 bases left between them. Here the CDR3 DNA reads TGTGCCAGCAGCCCCGGAGTTAACTACGAGCAGTACTTC. Residues: CASSPGVNYEQYF.

The V gene is TRBV6-5, the J gene TRBJ2-4; TRBD1 aligns across 7 bases. The germline V gene has CDR1 MNHEY and CDR2 SVGAGI. V shed 2 bases, J shed 8 bases, and the junction held 9 bases outside the gene matches. This CDR3 region has 15 residues. CDR3: CASSYDGTVGDIQYF. The CDR3 nucleotides read TGTGCCAGCAGTTACGACGGGACAGTTGGGGACATTCAGTACTTC.

The chain uses TRBV6-1 and TRBJ2-2; TRBD1 is a possible D gene (6 bases). This CDR3 contains 14 residues. The germline V gene has CDR1 MNHNS and CDR2 SASEGT. Trimming cost V 3 bases and J 3 bases, with 8 bases left between them. The DNA for the CDR3 is TGTGCCAGCAGTGAGGGGGCGGACACCGGGGAGCTGTTTTTT. Amino acids: CASSEGADTGELFF.

The chain uses TRBV5-1 and TRBJ2-3; the D gene is possibly TRBD2 (7 bases). V shed 2 bases and J shed 5 bases, with 15 bases lying between them. Germline lookup yields CDR1 SGHRS and CDR2 YFSETQ. This CDR3 has 15 residues. The CDR3 loop is CASSLTGRVEDTQYF. CDR3 in DNA: TGCGCCAGCAGCTTAACAGGGAGGGTAGAAGATACGCAGTATTTT.

The V and J genes are TRBV18 and TRBJ2-7; D might be TRBD1 (6 bases). The CDR3 is 15 residues long. V was shortened by 1 base and J by 3 bases, with 13 bases between the two germline ends. Germline V lookup: CDR1 KGHSH, CDR2 LQKENI. The CDR3: CASSPRAGADYEQYF. The CDR3 DNA is TGTGCCAGCTCACCACGCGCAGGGGCGGACTACGAGCAGTACTTC.

The chain combines TRBV6-2 or TRBV6-3 with TRBJ1-5; D remains ambiguous. Germline loops: CDR1 MNHEY, CDR2 SVGEGT. V lost 2 bases and J lost 4, with 12 bases in between. This CDR3 is 15 amino acids long. The CDR3: CASSYHGSTNQPQHF. CDR3 nucleotides: TGTGCCAGCAGTTACCATGGGAGTACAAATCAGCCCCAGCATTTT.

The chain has TRBV19 and TRBJ2-7; TRBD2 might be the D (6 bases). Germline V gives CDR1 LNHDA, CDR2 SQIVND (reference sequence). This CDR3 is 13 amino acids long. V lost 4 bases, J lost 3 bases, and 10 bases lay in between. The DNA for the CDR3 is TGTGCCAGTAGTAGTGGAGGGTTCTACGAGCAGTACTTC. Translated: CASSSGGFYEQYF.

This clone was detected a few times. This chain links TRBV28 with TRBJ1-4, with 10 positions matching TRBD1. CDR1 MDHEN and CDR2 SYDVKM come from the germline V gene. The trim removed 3 bases at V and 8 bases at J, leaving 6 bases unmatched. The CDR3 extends over 15 amino acids. CDR3: CASSFPGTGEEKLFF. The DNA for the CDR3 is TGTGCCAGCAGTTTCCCCGGGACAGGGGAGGAAAAACTGTTTTTT.

The chain combines TRBV20-1 with TRBJ1-5, with 10 bases that match TRBD1. The CDR3 totals 11 residues. Trimming cost V 3 bases and J 11 bases; bases outside gene matches: 1. From germline, CDR1 is DFQATT and CDR2 SNEGSKA (reference sequence). CDR3 region: CSASGTGAQHF. The CDR3, as DNA: TGCAGTGCTAGTGGGACAGGGGCCCAGCATTTT.

The rearrangement joins TRBV5-1 to TRBJ1-5; D is possibly TRBD1 (6 bases). CDR3 length equals 16 residues. From germline, CDR1 is SGHRS and CDR2 YFSETQ. Trimming removed 0 bases at V and 0 bases at J, with 10 bases between. The CDR3 bases are TGCGCCAGCAGCTTGGGGGGCAGGGGTAGCAATCAGCCCCAGCATTTT. Translation gives CASSLGGRGSNQPQHF. The full variable domain, in which reference TRBV5-1 and TRBJ1-5 provide the parts outside the CDR3, is KAGVTQTPRYLIKTRGQQVTLSCSPISGHRSVSWYQQTPGQGLQFLFEYFSETQRNKGNFPGRFSGRQFSNSRSEMNVSTLELGDSALYLCASSLGGRGSNQPQHFGDGTRLSIL.

J is TRBJ1-1 and V is TRBV7-2; D unclear. This CDR3 has 15 amino acids. Trimming took off 4 bases at V and 7 bases at J, with 19 bases between the two ends. Germline CDR1 SGHTA, CDR2 FQGNSA. The CDR3 region is CASSSYRPPEGEAFF. The CDR3 nucleotides read TGTGCCAGCAGCTCCTATAGGCCTCCTGAGGGTGAAGCTTTCTTT.

The V gene is TRBV9, the J gene TRBJ2-3; D not certain. Looked up from germline, CDR1 is SGDLS and CDR2 is YYNGEE. The V and J ends lost 0 bases and 3 bases respectively, with 8 bases between them. The CDR3 length is 14 residues. The CDR3 sequence: CASSVGEMTDTQYF. CDR3 nucleotide sequence: TGTGCCAGCAGCGTAGGAGAGATGACAGATACGCAGTATTTT. Full variable domain (remainder filled in from reference TRBV9 and TRBJ2-3): DSGVTQTPKHLITATGQRVTLRCSPRSGDLSVYWYQQSLDQGLQFLIQYYNGEERAKGNILERFSAQQFPDLHSELNLSSLELGDSALYFCASSVGEMTDTQYFGPGTRLTVL.

This clone appeared a single time. This chain uses TRBV7-8 with TRBJ2-1; TRBD2 is a possible D gene (5 bases). Deletions cut 5 bases from V and 10 bases from J, with 12 bases between. CDR1 is SGHVS and CDR2 is FQNEAQ in the germline V gene. The CDR3 has 12 amino acids. CDR3 sequence: CASSHPRREQFF. CDR3 DNA: TGTGCCAGCAGCCACCCCCGGAGGGAGCAGTTCTTC.